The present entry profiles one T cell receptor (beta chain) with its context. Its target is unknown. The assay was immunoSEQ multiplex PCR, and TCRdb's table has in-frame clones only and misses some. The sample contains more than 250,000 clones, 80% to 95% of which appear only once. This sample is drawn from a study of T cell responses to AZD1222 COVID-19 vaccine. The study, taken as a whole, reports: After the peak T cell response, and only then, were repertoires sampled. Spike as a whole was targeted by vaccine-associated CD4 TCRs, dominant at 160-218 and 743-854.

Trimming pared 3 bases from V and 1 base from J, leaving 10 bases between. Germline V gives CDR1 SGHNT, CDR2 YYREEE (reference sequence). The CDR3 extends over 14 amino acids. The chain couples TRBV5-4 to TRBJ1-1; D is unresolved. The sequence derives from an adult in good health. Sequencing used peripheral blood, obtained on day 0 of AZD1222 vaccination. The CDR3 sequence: CASSSWGGNTEAFF. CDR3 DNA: TGTGCCAGCAGCTCATGGGGAGGGAACACTGAAGCTTTCTTT.